This T cell receptor beta chain was identified in a study of cytomegalovirus exposure and HLA in healthy donors. In the PCR, 60 Vbeta and 13 Jbeta primers were used. Data came from immunoSEQ multiplex PCR; TCRdb stores just in-frame clones and leaves some out. The data hold approximately 180,000 clones, with almost 80% observed a single time. Regarding this clone: The antigen is unknown.

The study, taken as a whole, reports: Later analysis identified about 18,000 TCR beta sequences associated with HLA alleles, using a false discovery rate threshold of 0.05.

The sample comprised PBMCs. The clonotype was recovered from a man aged 35 to 55 in good health and CMV-seropositive.

The CDR3 sequence is CASSPSLRGTDTQYF. CDR3 in DNA: TGTGCCAGCAGTCCGTCCCTCCGGGGCACAGATACGCAGTATTTT. The chain recombines TRBV27 with TRBJ2-3; D is unclear. The V end lost 5 bases, the J end lost 1 base, and 13 bases lay between the germline ends. This CDR3 is 15 amino acids long. CDR1 and CDR2 from the germline V gene are MNHEY and SMNVEV (reference sequence).